Included here is one T cell receptor beta chain sequence, with context. The data are from a study of shared clonotypes between healthy human individuals. V was cut by 0 bases and J by 0 bases, with 8 bases left in between. CDR3 length equals 16 residues. Germline CDR1 reads LGHNA; CDR2 reads YSLEER. Assay: immunoSEQ multiplex PCR; the TCRdb copy retains only in-frame clones and omits some. Among some 2 million clones listed, about 95% were seen once. Naive CD8 cells lacked CD45RO, underwent positive selection for CCR7 and left out terminally differentiated effector memory CD45RA+ cells. This sequence was found in a man between 18 and 29 years old in good health. The sequenced sample consisted of naive CD8+ T cells sorted from blood. The chain employs TRBV4-3 and TRBJ2-2, with D perhaps assigned TRBD1 or TRBD2 (5 bases each). The CDR3 protein is CASSQDGGSNTGELFF. CDR3 nucleotide sequence: TGCGCCAGCAGCCAAGATGGGGGTTCGAACACCGGGGAGCTGTTTTTT.